The rows below give T cell receptor beta chains drawn from one sample of a study of shared clonotypes between healthy human individuals. Sequenced by immunoSEQ multiplex PCR; TCRdb stores in-frame clones only, minus some. The repertoire holds some 2 million clones, with less than 95% as singletons. The sequenced sample was naive CD8+ T cells sorted from blood. The receptors originated from a man aged 18 to 30 in good health. Both conserved end residues are part of each CDR3. D genes are given only for firm matches. Only some rows state a clone size, as once, few, many or a class for expanded clones.

>-|TRBV7-8|once|TRBJ1-5
CASSLGSENQPQHF
TGTGCCAGCAGCTTAGGGAGTGAAAATCAGCCCCAGCATTTT
>-|TRBV6-6|-|TRBJ1-1
CASRLTSMNTEAFF
TGTGCCAGCAGGTTAACATCGATGAACACTGAAGCTTTCTTT
>-|TRBV19|-|TRBJ1-5
CASSTEDEQGWDRPQHF
TGTGCCAGTAGTACTGAAGATGAACAGGGTTGGGATCGGCCCCAGCATTTT
>-|TRBV6-1|-|TRBJ2-7
CASSDYGGNPSYEQYF
TGTGCCAGCAGTGATTATGGCGGGAATCCCTCCTACGAGCAGTACTTC
>-|TRBV28|-|TRBJ2-1
CASSVSGTSDEQFF
TGTGCCAGCAGTGTCTCCGGGACAAGCGATGAGCAGTTCTTC
>-|TRBV7-9|-|TRBJ2-3
CASSPPTDTQYF
TGTGCCAGCAGCCCTCCCACAGATACGCAGTATTTT
>TRBD2|TRBV28|-|TRBJ2-1
CASSPPGLEPNEQFF
TGTGCCAGCAGTCCCCCGGGACTAGAACCCAATGAGCAGTTCTTC
>-|TRBV4-3|-|TRBJ1-1
CASSHRDEAFF
TGCGCCAGCAGCCACCGGGATGAAGCTTTCTTT
>-|TRBV28|-|TRBJ1-1
CASSFRGMNTEAFF
TGTGCCAGCAGTTTCAGAGGGATGAACACTGAAGCTTTCTTT
>-|TRBV5-6|-|TRBJ2-2
CASSLLGAGELFF
TGTGCCAGCAGCTTGCTGGGGGCCGGGGAGCTGTTTTTT
>TRBD2|TRBV5-1|-|TRBJ2-1
CASSDTNPGLAMYNEQFF
TGCGCCAGCAGCGACACCAACCCGGGACTAGCGATGTACAATGAGCAGTTCTTC
>-|TRBV19|-|TRBJ1-2
CASSTAPQDIYGYTF
TGTGCCAGCAGTACCGCCCCCCAGGACATCTATGGCTACACCTTC
>TRBD1|TRBV4-1|-|TRBJ1-5
CASSQRLNPGTDILQGQPQHF
TGCGCCAGCAGCCAAAGACTAAACCCCGGGACAGATATTCTCCAGGGTCAGCCCCAGCATTTT
>TRBD2|TRBV13|-|TRBJ2-7
CASSLGGLAGFYEQYF
TGTGCCAGCAGCTTAGGGGGACTAGCGGGGTTCTACGAGCAGTACTTC
>TRBD1|TRBV7-9|-|TRBJ1-4
CASSLVSPDRGEKLFF
TGTGCCAGCAGCTTAGTGAGTCCGGACAGGGGGGAAAAACTGTTTTTT
>-|TRBV9|-|TRBJ1-1
CASSVEGDYTEAFF
TGTGCCAGCAGCGTAGAGGGGGACTACACTGAAGCTTTCTTT
>-|TRBV6-5|-|TRBJ2-7
CASNPFGPGYEQYF
TGTGCCAGCAATCCCTTCGGCCCCGGGTACGAGCAGTACTTC
>TRBD2|TRBV6-9|-|TRBJ2-5
CASSFKQGAGLAGQETQYF
TGTGCCAGCAGTTTTAAACAGGGGGCAGGACTAGCGGGGCAAGAGACCCAGTACTTC